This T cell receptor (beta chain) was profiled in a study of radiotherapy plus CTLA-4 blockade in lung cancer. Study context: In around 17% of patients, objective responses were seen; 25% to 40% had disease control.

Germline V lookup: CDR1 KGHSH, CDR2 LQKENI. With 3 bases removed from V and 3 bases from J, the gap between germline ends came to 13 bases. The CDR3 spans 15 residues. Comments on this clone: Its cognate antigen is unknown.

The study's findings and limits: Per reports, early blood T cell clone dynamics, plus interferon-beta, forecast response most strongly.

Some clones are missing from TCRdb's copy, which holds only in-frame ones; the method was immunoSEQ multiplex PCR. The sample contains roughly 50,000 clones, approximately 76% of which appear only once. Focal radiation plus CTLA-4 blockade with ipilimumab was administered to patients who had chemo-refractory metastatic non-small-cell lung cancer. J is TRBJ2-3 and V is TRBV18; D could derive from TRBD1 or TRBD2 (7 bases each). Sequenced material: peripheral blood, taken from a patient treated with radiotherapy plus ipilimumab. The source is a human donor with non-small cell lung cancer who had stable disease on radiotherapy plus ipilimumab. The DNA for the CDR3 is TGTGCCAGCTCACCGAGACAGGGAGGGACAGATACGCAGTATTTT. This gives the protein CASSPRQGGTDTQYF.